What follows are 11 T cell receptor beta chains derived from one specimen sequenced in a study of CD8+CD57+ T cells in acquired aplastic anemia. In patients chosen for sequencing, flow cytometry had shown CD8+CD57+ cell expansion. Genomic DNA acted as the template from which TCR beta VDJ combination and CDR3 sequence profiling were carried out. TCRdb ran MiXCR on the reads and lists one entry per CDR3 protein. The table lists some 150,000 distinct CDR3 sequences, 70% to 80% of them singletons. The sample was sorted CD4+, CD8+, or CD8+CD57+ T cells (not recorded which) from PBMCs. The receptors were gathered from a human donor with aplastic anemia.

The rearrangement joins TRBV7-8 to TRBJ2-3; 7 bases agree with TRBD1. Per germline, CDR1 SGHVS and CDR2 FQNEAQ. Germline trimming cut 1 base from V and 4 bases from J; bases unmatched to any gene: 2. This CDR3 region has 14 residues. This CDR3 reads CASSLVGGPDTQYF. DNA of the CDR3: TGTGCCAGCAGCTTAGTAGGGGGCCCAGATACGCAGTATTTT.

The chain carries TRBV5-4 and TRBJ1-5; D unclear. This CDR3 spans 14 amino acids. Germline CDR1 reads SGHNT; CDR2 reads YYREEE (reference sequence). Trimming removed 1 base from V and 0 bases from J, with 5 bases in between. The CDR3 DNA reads TGTGCCAGCAGCTTGATGGATAGCAATCAGCCCCAGCATTTT. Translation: CASSLMDSNQPQHF.

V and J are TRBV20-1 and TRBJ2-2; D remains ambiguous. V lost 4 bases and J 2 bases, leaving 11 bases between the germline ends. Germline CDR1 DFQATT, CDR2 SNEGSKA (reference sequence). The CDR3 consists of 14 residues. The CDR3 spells CSATGRFNTGELFF. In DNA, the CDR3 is TGCAGTGCTACCGGACGGTTTAACACCGGGGAGCTGTTTTTT.

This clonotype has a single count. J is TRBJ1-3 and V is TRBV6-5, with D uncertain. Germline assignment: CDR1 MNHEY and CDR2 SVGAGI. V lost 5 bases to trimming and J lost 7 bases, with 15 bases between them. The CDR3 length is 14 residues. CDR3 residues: CASSGRRAGNTIYF. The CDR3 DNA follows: TGTGCCAGCAGTGGAAGAAGGGCGGGGAACACCATATATTTT.

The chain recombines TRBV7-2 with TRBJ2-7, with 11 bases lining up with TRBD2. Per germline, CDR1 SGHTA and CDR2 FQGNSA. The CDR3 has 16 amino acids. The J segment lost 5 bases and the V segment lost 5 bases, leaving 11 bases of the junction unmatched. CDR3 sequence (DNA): TGTGCCAGCAGCCAAGATCTCACTAGCGGGAGAGACGAGCAGTACTTC. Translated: CASSQDLTSGRDEQYF.

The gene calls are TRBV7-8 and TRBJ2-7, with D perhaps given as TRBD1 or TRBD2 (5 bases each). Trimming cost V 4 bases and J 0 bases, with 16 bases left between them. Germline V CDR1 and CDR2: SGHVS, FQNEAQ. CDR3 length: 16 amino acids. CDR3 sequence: CASSSAEGTDSYEQYF. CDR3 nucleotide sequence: TGTGCCAGCAGCTCGGCAGAGGGGACGGACTCCTACGAGCAGTACTTC.

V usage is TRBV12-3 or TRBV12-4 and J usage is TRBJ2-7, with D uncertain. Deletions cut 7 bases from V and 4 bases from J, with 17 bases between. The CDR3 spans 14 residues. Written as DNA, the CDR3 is TGTGCCAGCAATTCGACTCCGCCCCCTTACGAGCAGTACTTC. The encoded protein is CASNSTPPPYEQYF.

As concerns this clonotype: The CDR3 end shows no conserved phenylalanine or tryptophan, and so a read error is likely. The DNA of the CDR3 is TGTGCCAGCAGTGGAGCAGGGGAGGCCGGGGGGCTGTTTTCT. This sequence encodes CASSGAGEAGGLFS. The V and J genes are TRBV6-4 and TRBJ2-2; D tentatively reads TRBD1 or TRBD2 (6 bases each). This CDR3 is 14 amino acids long. The germline V gene encodes CDR1 MRHNA and CDR2 SNTAGT.

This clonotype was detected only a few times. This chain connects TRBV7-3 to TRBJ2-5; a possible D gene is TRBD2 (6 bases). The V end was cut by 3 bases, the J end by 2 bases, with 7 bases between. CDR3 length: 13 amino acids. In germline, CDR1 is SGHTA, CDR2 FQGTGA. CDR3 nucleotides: TGTGCCAGCAGCTTGGACTATCAAGAGACCCAGTACTTC. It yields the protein CASSLDYQETQYF. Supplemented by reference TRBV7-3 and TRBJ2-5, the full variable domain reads GAGVSQTPSNKVTEKGKYVELRCDPISGHTALYWYRQSLGQGPEFLIYFQGTGAADDSGLPNDRFFAVRPEGSVSTLKIQRTERGDSAVYLCASSLDYQETQYFGPGTRLLVL.

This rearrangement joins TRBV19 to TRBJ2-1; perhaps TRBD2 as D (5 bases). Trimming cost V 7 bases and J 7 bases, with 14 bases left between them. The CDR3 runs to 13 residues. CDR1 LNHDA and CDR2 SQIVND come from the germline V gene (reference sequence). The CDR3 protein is CASNGDYANEQFF. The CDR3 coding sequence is TGTGCCAGTAATGGAGACTACGCTAATGAGCAGTTCTTC.

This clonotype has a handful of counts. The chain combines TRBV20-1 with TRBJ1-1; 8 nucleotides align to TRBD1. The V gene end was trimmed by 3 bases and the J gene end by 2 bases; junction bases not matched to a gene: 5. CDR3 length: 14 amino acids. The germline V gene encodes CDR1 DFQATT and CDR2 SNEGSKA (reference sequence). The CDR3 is CSARRGQVNTEAFF. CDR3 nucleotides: TGCAGTGCTAGGAGGGGACAGGTTAACACTGAAGCTTTCTTT.